What follows are 12 T cell receptor beta chains derived from one specimen sequenced in a study of blood T cells in healthy people across ages. The use of a sample-barcoded 5' primer and a J-beta primer mix characterized a second PCR of about 7 to 12 cycles. From the 5' RACE reads, TCRdb called clonotypes with MiXCR, one entry per CDR3 protein. The sample has about 640,000 distinct CDR3 sequences, 58% seen once. The sample comprised blood. All receptors come from a man in his sixties in good health.

The chain combines TRBV20-1 with TRBJ1-5; D ambiguous. Germline V CDR1 and CDR2: DFQATT, SNEGSKA (reference sequence). The germline V and J ends were trimmed by 6 bases and 4 bases, with 13 bases remaining between them. The CDR3 length is 13 residues. CDR3 nucleotide sequence: TGCAGTGCCCGAGGACTGATGAATCAGCCCCAGCATTTT. Protein: CSARGLMNQPQHF.

In its sample, this clonotype was seen once. The chain recombines TRBV28 with TRBJ2-7; TRBD1 or TRBD2 may be the D gene (7 bases each). There are 15 residues in the CDR3. Germline lookup yields CDR1 MDHEN and CDR2 SYDVKM. V was pared by 6 bases and J by 4 bases, with 19 bases between. The CDR3 DNA reads as TGTGCCAGCAGCCGCCAAACAGGGGAGGGTTACGAGCAGTACTTC. Translated: CASSRQTGEGYEQYF. The whole variable domain, filled in from reference TRBV28 and TRBJ2-7, reads DVKVTQSSRYLVKRTGEKVFLECVQDMDHENMFWYRQDPGLGLRLIYFSYDVKMKEKGDIPEGYSVSREKKERFSLILESASTNQTSMYLCASSRQTGEGYEQYFGPGTRLTVT.

J is TRBJ1-1 and V is TRBV15; TRBD1 agrees at 7 bases. The CDR3 sequence is 15 residues long. Per the germline V gene, CDR1 is LNHNV and CDR2 is YYDKDF (reference sequence). Trimming at V came to 0 bases and at J to 2 bases, leaving 3 bases not matched to a gene. The CDR3 is CATSRDWTGNTEAFF. Written as DNA, the CDR3 is TGTGCCACCAGCAGAGATTGGACAGGTAACACTGAAGCTTTCTTT. Based on the CDR3 plus reference TRBV15 and TRBJ1-1, the full variable domain is DAMVIQNPRYQVTQFGKPVTLSCSQTLNHNVMYWYQQKSSQAPKLLFHYYDKDFNNEADTPDNFQSRRPNTSFCFLDIRSPGLGDTAMYLCATSRDWTGNTEAFFGQGTRLTVV.

This clonotype was found a few times. The V call is TRBV2, the J call TRBJ2-1; D is possibly TRBD1 or TRBD2 (5 bases each). V was pared by 3 bases and J by 6 bases, with 15 bases between. Germline V lookup: CDR1 SNHLY, CDR2 FYNNEI. The CDR3 totals 15 residues. The CDR3 sequence: CASSDRGPDLNEQFF. In DNA form, the CDR3 reads TGTGCCAGCAGTGATCGGGGCCCCGACCTCAATGAGCAGTTCTTC.

By sample fraction, this clonotype is medium-sized (0.01 to 0.1%). V gene TRBV4-1 combines with J gene TRBJ2-3; TRBD1 agrees at 10 bases. The trim removed 2 bases at V and 1 base at J, leaving 6 bases unmatched. Germline CDR1 is MGHRA and CDR2 is YSYEKL. CDR3 length equals 17 residues. The CDR3 here is CASSQLAGTGGTDTQYF. The DNA for the CDR3 is TGCGCCAGCAGCCAACTAGCCGGGACAGGGGGCACAGATACGCAGTATTTT.

The V gene is TRBV7-2, the J gene TRBJ1-2; tentative D call: TRBD1 (5 bases). Germline V gene lookup returns CDR1 SGHTA and CDR2 FQGNSA. This CDR3 spans 13 amino acids. The V and J ends lost 2 bases and 8 bases respectively, with 12 bases between them. CDR3 protein: CASSLTGVRGYTF. The CDR3, as DNA: TGTGCCAGCAGCTTAACGGGGGTGAGGGGCTACACCTTC.

The CDR3 loop is CSASQPDQPQHF. CDR3 coding DNA: TGCAGTGCTAGCCAGCCTGATCAGCCCCAGCATTTT. J is TRBJ1-5 and V is TRBV20-1; D is ambiguous. The CDR3 spans 12 residues. Trimming cost V 3 bases and J 5 bases, with 8 bases left between them. CDR1 DFQATT and CDR2 SNEGSKA come from the germline V gene (reference sequence).

J is TRBJ1-1 and V is TRBV27; no reliable D call. Trimming cost V 2 bases and J 1 base, with 8 bases left between them. This CDR3 region has 14 residues. Germline V gene data show CDR1 as MNHEY and CDR2 as SMNVEV (reference sequence). For the CDR3, the DNA is TGTGCCAGCAGTTTAGCGGCGACGAACACTGAAGCTTTCTTT. Amino acid sequence: CASSLAATNTEAFF.

The genes are TRBV3-1 and TRBJ2-3; D is ambiguous. The germline V gene has CDR1 LGHDT and CDR2 YNNKEL (reference sequence). The CDR3 loop spans 15 amino acids. Between the trimmed V and J ends, which lost 6 bases and 4 bases, there was a span of 17 bases. The CDR3 protein is CASSLGPDRADTQYF. The CDR3 DNA follows: TGTGCCAGCAGTCTCGGACCCGATAGGGCAGATACGCAGTATTTT.

V gene TRBV29-1 combines with J gene TRBJ2-1; D assignment may be TRBD1 or TRBD2 (6 bases each). CDR1 and CDR2 (germline): SQVTM, ANQGSEA. The CDR3 length is 14 residues. V was trimmed by 6 bases and J by 10 bases, leaving 22 bases between them. CDR3 sequence (DNA): TGCAGCGTGGGGATGAGGGGGGTTGGGTTGGAGCAGTTCTTC. Translating it yields CSVGMRGVGLEQFF.

This clonotype was recorded a few times. Here the CDR3 reads CASTGTSVSETQYF. The DNA for the CDR3 is TGTGCCAGCACCGGGACTAGCGTTTCGGAGACCCAGTACTTC. The J gene is TRBJ2-5, the V gene TRBV2; 10 positions agree with TRBD2. Germline trimming cut 7 bases from V and 5 bases from J; bases unmatched to any gene: 7. There are 14 residues in the CDR3. Germline CDR1 reads SNHLY; CDR2 reads FYNNEI.

The J gene is TRBJ2-6, the V gene TRBV6-5; D gene uncertain. This CDR3 is 16 amino acids long. The V gene's germline CDR1 is MNHEY and CDR2 SVGAGI. Trimming shortened V by 4 bases and J by 0 bases, and 10 bases separated the two germline ends. This CDR3 reads CASSFWVGSGANVLTF. For the CDR3, the DNA is TGTGCCAGCAGTTTTTGGGTCGGCTCTGGGGCCAACGTCCTGACTTTC.